Below, 14 T cell receptor beta chains from the same sample are listed, as sequenced in a study of blood T cell repertoires in COVID-19. Produced via immunoSEQ multiplex PCR; TCRdb's table is partial and in-frame only. The top ten hold roughly 1.6% of the sample, which has under 200,000 clones, 85% to 90% seen once. Specimen: peripheral blood. Every receptor here comes from a young man with active or convalescent COVID-19.

The rearrangement links TRBV4-2 to TRBJ2-7; 14 bases line up with TRBD2. With V trimmed by 0 bases and J by 2 bases, 6 bases remained unmatched. Germline CDR1 LGHNA, CDR2 YNFKEQ. CDR3 length: 18 residues. This CDR3 is CASSQEGTSGSRAYEQYF. The CDR3, as DNA: TGTGCCAGCAGCCAAGAAGGGACTAGCGGGAGCAGGGCCTACGAGCAGTACTTC.

A single count supports this clone. The chain recombines TRBV5-4 with TRBJ2-7; 13 nucleotides match TRBD2. The trim removed 4 bases at V and 5 bases at J, leaving 12 bases unmatched. The germline V gene has CDR1 SGHNT and CDR2 YYREEE (reference sequence). The CDR3 contains 17 residues. CDR3 loop: CASSRTSGSPYFDEQYF. In DNA form, the CDR3 reads TGTGCCAGCAGCAGGACTAGCGGGAGCCCCTATTTCGACGAGCAGTACTTC.

This chain joins TRBV19 and TRBJ1-2; 7 nucleotides align to TRBD1. Germline-derived CDR1 and CDR2 are LNHDA and SQIVND (reference sequence). Trimming took 4 bases from V and 3 from J; bases not matched to a gene: 5. The CDR3 has 14 residues. The CDR3 DNA sequence: TGTGCCAGTAGTACAGGGGGTCTCGACTATGGCTACACCTTC. Translating gives CASSTGGLDYGYTF.

The gene calls are TRBV9 and TRBJ1-1; D ambiguous. Looked up from germline, CDR1 is SGDLS and CDR2 is YYNGEE. V was shortened by 4 bases and J by 0 bases, with 13 bases between the two germline ends. This CDR3 has 15 amino acids. CDR3 coding DNA: TGTGCCAGCAGCCCCTCCCCGACACTGAACACTGAAGCTTTCTTT. As protein: CASSPSPTLNTEAFF.

This chain's CDR3 is CATSDTGYEQYF. CDR3 sequence (DNA): TGTGCCACCAGTGACACGGGCTACGAGCAGTACTTC. This rearrangement joins TRBV24-1 to TRBJ2-7; no definite D call. Between the trimmed V and J ends, which lost 4 bases and 3 bases, there was a span of 6 bases. The CDR3 has 12 amino acids. Germline V gene sequence: CDR1 KGHDR, CDR2 SFDVKD.

This clone has only one observation. A junction end diverges from the germline sequence, so it may reflect a read error. V and J are TRBV10-3 and TRBJ1-5; D may be TRBD1 (5 bases). The CDR3 is 13 residues long. CDR1 and CDR2 (germline): ENHRY, SYGVKD. The CDR3: CAISESAGLLRNF. The CDR3 bases are TGTGCCATCAGTGAGTCTGCGGGACTCTTACGTAACTTT.

This clone was seen just once. The V gene is TRBV3-1 (or the pseudogene TRBV3-2), the J gene TRBJ1-4, with 7 bases fitting TRBD1. V trimming: 0 bases; J trimming: 7 bases; junction bases outside the gene matches: 8. Per germline, CDR1 LGHDT and CDR2 YNNKEL (reference sequence). The CDR3 runs to 16 residues. The CDR3 DNA reads TGTGCCAGCAGCCAAGATCCGCAGGGGGTGAGTGAAAAACTGTTTTTT. It specifies CASSQDPQGVSEKLFF.

The chain is built from TRBV3-1 (or the pseudogene TRBV3-2) and TRBJ2-5, with D unresolved. Germline V gene lookup returns CDR1 LGHDT and CDR2 YNNKEL (reference sequence). The ends were cut back, 1 base at V and 4 bases at J, with 13 bases in the middle. There are 15 residues in the CDR3. CDR3 amino acids: CASSQGVPGPETQYF. DNA of the CDR3: TGTGCCAGCAGCCAAGGTGTTCCGGGTCCAGAGACCCAGTACTTC.

The chain joins TRBV5-6 to TRBJ2-1; TRBD2 matches at 12 bases. This CDR3 comprises 19 residues. Germline V lookup: CDR1 SGHDT, CDR2 YYEEEE. Trimming removed 5 bases from V and 2 bases from J; junction bases left unmatched: 14. CDR3 nucleotides: TGTGCCAGCAGTCTAACCGGGACTAGCGGGCCCCCTCCCTACAATGAGCAGTTCTTC. Encoded protein: CASSLTGTSGPPPYNEQFF.

The chain has TRBV7-2 and TRBJ2-7, with D possibly TRBD1 on 5 matching bases. Germline loops: CDR1 SGHTA, CDR2 FQGNSA. V was shortened by 1 base and J by 0 bases, with 13 bases between the two germline ends. The CDR3 runs to 16 residues. The CDR3 nucleotides are TGTGCCAGCAGCTTAGGGGGCAACAAAGGCTCCTACGAGCAGTACTTC. It is translated as CASSLGGNKGSYEQYF. Based on the CDR3 plus reference TRBV7-2 and TRBJ2-7, the full variable domain is GAGVSQSPSNKVTEKGKDVELRCDPISGHTALYWYRQSLGQGLEFLIYFQGNSAPDKSGLPSDRFSAERTGGSVSTLTIQRTQQEDSAVYLCASSLGGNKGSYEQYFGPGTRLTVT.

This chain uses TRBV6-6 with TRBJ2-1; 8 bases align to TRBD1. The ends lost 8 bases at V and 6 bases at J; junction bases unmatched: 6. CDR3 length equals 13 residues. Germline CDR1 MNHNY, CDR2 SVGAGI (reference sequence). The CDR3 reads CASRTGGSNEQFF. As DNA, the CDR3 is TGTGCCAGCCGCACAGGGGGTAGCAATGAGCAGTTCTTC.

The chain couples TRBV24-1 to TRBJ2-2; maybe TRBD1 (5 bases). The CDR3 has 14 amino acids. Germline V gene sequence: CDR1 KGHDR, CDR2 SFDVKD. Trimming cost V 5 bases and J 1 base, with 7 bases left between them. CDR3 sequence reads: CATSAGQNTGELFF. Here the CDR3 DNA reads TGTGCCACCAGTGCTGGACAGAACACCGGGGAGCTGTTTTTT.

The rearrangement joins TRBV18 to TRBJ1-2; 7 nucleotides align to TRBD1. The CDR3 runs 16 residues. Germline CDR1 reads KGHSH; CDR2 reads LQKENI. Trimming took 4 bases from V and 2 from J; bases not matched to a gene: 10. The CDR3 DNA follows: TGTGCCAGCTCACTGGCGAGACAGGGATTAAACTATGGCTACACCTTC. Its protein product is CASSLARQGLNYGYTF.

The genes are TRBV12-3 or TRBV12-4 and TRBJ2-5; D unclear. V lost 3 bases and J lost 4, with 6 bases in between. There are 12 residues in the CDR3. This chain's CDR3 is CASSFSLETQYF. Here the CDR3 DNA reads TGTGCCAGCAGTTTTTCTTTAGAGACCCAGTACTTC.